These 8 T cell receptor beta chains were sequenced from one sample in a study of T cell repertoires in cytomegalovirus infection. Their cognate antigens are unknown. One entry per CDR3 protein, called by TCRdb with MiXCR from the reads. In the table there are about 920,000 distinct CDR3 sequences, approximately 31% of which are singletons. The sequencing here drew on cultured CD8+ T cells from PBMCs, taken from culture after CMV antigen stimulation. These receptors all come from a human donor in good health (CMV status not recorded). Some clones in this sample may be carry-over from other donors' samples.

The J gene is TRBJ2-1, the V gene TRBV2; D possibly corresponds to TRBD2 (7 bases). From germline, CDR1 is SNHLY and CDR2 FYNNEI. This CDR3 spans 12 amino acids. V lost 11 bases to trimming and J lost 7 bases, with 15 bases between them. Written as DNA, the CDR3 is TGTGCCTTCCTTGGGGGGGCTAATGAGCAGTTCTTC. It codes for CAFLGGANEQFF.

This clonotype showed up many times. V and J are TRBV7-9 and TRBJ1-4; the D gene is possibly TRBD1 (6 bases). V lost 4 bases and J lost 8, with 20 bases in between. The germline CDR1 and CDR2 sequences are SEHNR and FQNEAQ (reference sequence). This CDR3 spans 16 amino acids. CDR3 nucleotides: TGTGCCAGCAGCTCCTCTCGGTGGGGGGCAGACGAAAAACTGTTTTTT. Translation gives CASSSSRWGADEKLFF.

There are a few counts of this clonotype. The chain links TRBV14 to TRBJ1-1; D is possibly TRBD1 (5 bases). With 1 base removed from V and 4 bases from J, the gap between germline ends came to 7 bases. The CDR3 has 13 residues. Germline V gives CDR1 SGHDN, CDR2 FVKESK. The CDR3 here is CASSQARVTEAFF. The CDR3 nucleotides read TGTGCCAGCAGCCAAGCCAGGGTCACTGAAGCTTTCTTT. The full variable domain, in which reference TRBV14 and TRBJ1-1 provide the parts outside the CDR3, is EAGVTQFPSHSVIEKGQTVTLRCDPISGHDNLYWYRRVMGKEIKFLLHFVKESKQDESGMPNNRFLAERTGGTYSTLKVQPAELEDSGVYFCASSQARVTEAFFGQGTRLTVV.

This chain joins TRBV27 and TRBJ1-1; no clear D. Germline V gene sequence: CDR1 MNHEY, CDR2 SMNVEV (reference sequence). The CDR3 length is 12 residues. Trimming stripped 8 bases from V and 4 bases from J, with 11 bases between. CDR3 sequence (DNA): TGTGCCAGCGCACCAGTGGGCACTGAAGCTTTCTTT. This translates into CASAPVGTEAFF.

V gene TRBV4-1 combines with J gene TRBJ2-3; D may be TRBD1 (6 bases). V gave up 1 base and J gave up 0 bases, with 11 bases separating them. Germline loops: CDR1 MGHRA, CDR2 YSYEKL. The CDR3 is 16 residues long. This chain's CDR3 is CASSQATGYSTDTQYF. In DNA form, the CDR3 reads TGCGCCAGCAGCCAAGCGACAGGCTATAGCACAGATACGCAGTATTTT.

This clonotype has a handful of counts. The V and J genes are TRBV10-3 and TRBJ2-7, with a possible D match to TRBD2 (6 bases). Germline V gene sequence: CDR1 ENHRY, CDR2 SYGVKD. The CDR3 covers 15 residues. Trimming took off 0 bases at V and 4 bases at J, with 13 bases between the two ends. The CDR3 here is CAISESAGRYYEQYF. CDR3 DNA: TGTGCCATCAGTGAGTCTGCGGGGCGCTATTACGAGCAGTACTTC.

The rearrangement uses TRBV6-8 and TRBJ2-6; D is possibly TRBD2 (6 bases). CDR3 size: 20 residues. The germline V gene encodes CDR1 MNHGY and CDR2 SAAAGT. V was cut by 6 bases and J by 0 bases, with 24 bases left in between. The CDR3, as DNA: TGTGCCAGCAGCCAACTCCTGGGCACCGGAGGGGACTCTGGGGCCAACGTCCTGACTTTC. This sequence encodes CASSQLLGTGGDSGANVLTF.

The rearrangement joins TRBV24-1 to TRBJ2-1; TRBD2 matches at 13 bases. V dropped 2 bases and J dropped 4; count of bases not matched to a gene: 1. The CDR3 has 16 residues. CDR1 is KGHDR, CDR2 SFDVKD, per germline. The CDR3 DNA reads TGTGCCACCAGTGATTCGGGACTAGCGGGATACAATGAGCAGTTCTTC. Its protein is CATSDSGLAGYNEQFF.